These T cell receptor beta chains were read from a single sample in a study of blood T cell repertoires in COVID-19. Only in-frame clones appear in the TCRdb table, and some are missing; sequencing was by immunoSEQ multiplex PCR. The sample has 160,000 or so clones; 81% are singletons. The sample taken for sequencing was peripheral blood. Receptors were obtained from a man between 60 and 75 years old with active or convalescent COVID-19. Both conserved end residues are part of each CDR3.

v_gene	j_gene	CDR3aa
TRBV25-1	TRBJ2-7	CASIGGAGSYEQYF
TRBV3-1/TRBV3-2	TRBJ2-1	CASSPFGGLAGGRWFF
TRBV4-1	TRBJ2-7	CASSRGPGQGYEQYF
TRBV5-1	TRBJ2-1	CASRVAEPYNEQFF
TRBV20-1	TRBJ1-4	CSASAGALGNEKLFF
TRBV27	TRBJ2-4	CASRPTSGGLAKNIQYF
TRBV2	TRBJ2-3	CASTWGPAGTDTQYF
TRBV6-4	TRBJ2-7	CASSAQGGSEQYF
TRBV28	TRBJ2-7	CASSLFRAPGLREQYF
TRBV19	TRBJ2-7	CASGEGKSYEQYF
TRBV2	TRBJ1-6	CASNGQGPNSPLHF
TRBV4-2	TRBJ1-1	CASSQQDRSTEAFF
TRBV20-1	TRBJ2-4	CSASRPAGGAKNIQYF
TRBV19	TRBJ1-6	CASSLRRGNSPLHF
TRBV19	TRBJ1-1	CASSTTGGNEAFF
TRBV19	TRBJ1-2	CASRQGANYGYTF
TRBV5-4	TRBJ1-1	CASSFGTRVNTEAFF
TRBV6-6	TRBJ1-1	CASSPQGSSMNTEAFF
TRBV2	TRBJ2-2	CASTLGSTGELFF
TRBV10-1	TRBJ1-3	CASSESSGPSGNTIYF
TRBV7-9	TRBJ1-1	CASSRDMNTEAFF
TRBV25-1	TRBJ1-2	CASSPNRGYYGYTF
TRBV11-2	TRBJ1-2	CASSSLDRAYGYTF
TRBV12-3/TRBV12-4	TRBJ1-2	CASSAGQGYGYTF
TRBV5-4	TRBJ1-3	CASSLTAGSGNTIYF
TRBV27	TRBJ2-7	CASSPGQGPSYEQYF
TRBV5-4	TRBJ2-7	CASSSGGTYEQYF
TRBV5-6	TRBJ2-7	CASSLEEGGGRREQYF
TRBV11-3	TRBJ2-1	CASSFTGTTYNEQFF
TRBV9	TRBJ1-4	CASSVAGGSVEKLFF
TRBV7-2	TRBJ2-3	CASSLAVGGTDTQYF
TRBV6-5	TRBJ1-2	CASSYDGTQGGYTF
TRBV5-1	TRBJ2-1	CASSQDRGPYNEQFF
TRBV21-1	TRBJ1-3	CASSKSSDRDRASGNTIYF
TRBV4-2	TRBJ1-5	CASSQETGTGGSPQHF
TRBV4-1	TRBJ1-2	CASSQALPAGTHYGYTF
TRBV11-2	TRBJ1-1	CASSRPGTNTEAFF